These T cell receptor beta chains were read from a single sample in a study of blood T cells in healthy people across ages. Using its own MiXCR run on the 5' RACE reads, TCRdb lists one record per CDR3 protein. The sample shows about 780,000 distinct CDR3 sequences, less than 60% of them seen only once. The sequenced sample was blood. The receptors here all came from a man older than 75 in good health. Each CDR3 is given with its conserved first and last residue. D genes are given only for firm matches. Not all rows give a size; the values are once, few, many and, for expanded clones, a class.

cdr3_aa: CASSHRNGGVEQYF
cdr3_nt: TGTGCCAGCAGCCATAGGAACGGCGGAGTCGAGCAGTACTTC
v_call: TRBV14
j_call: TRBJ2-7
d_call: .
clone_size: .

cdr3_aa: CASSRMGQQETQYF
cdr3_nt: TGTGCCAGCAGCAGAATGGGACAGCAGGAGACCCAGTACTTC
v_call: TRBV7-2
j_call: TRBJ2-5
d_call: TRBD1
clone_size: .

cdr3_aa: CSGGATVGEQFF
cdr3_nt: TGCAGCGGGGGGGCTACTGTCGGTGAGCAGTTCTTC
v_call: TRBV29-1
j_call: TRBJ2-1
d_call: .
clone_size: .

cdr3_aa: CASSLGTSGYETQYF
cdr3_nt: TGTGCCAGCAGCTTAGGGACTAGCGGGTACGAGACCCAGTACTTC
v_call: TRBV7-2
j_call: TRBJ2-5
d_call: TRBD2
clone_size: many

cdr3_aa: CASSSTMNTGELFF
cdr3_nt: TGTGCCAGCAGTTCGACAATGAACACCGGGGAGCTGTTTTTT
v_call: TRBV28
j_call: TRBJ2-2
d_call: .
clone_size: .

cdr3_aa: CASNYGTGRTLAKNIQYF
cdr3_nt: TGTGCCAGCAATTACGGGACAGGAAGAACACTAGCCAAAAACATTCAGTACTTC
v_call: TRBV6-2/TRBV6-3
j_call: TRBJ2-4
d_call: TRBD1
clone_size: few

cdr3_aa: CAWSVGQANSYEQYF
cdr3_nt: TGTGCCTGGAGTGTAGGGCAGGCGAACTCCTACGAGCAGTACTTC
v_call: TRBV30
j_call: TRBJ2-7
d_call: .
clone_size: many

cdr3_aa: CSARDSLYGEAFF
cdr3_nt: TGCAGTGCTAGAGATTCCTTGTACGGTGAAGCTTTCTTT
v_call: TRBV20-1
j_call: TRBJ1-1
d_call: .
clone_size: .

cdr3_aa: CASSCRTDSYEQYF
cdr3_nt: TGTGCCAGCAGTTGCCGGACTGACTCCTACGAGCAGTACTTC
v_call: TRBV27
j_call: TRBJ2-7
d_call: .
clone_size: .

cdr3_aa: CSVEDSLNYEQYF
cdr3_nt: TGCAGCGTTGAAGATTCCCTGAACTACGAGCAGTACTTC
v_call: TRBV29-1
j_call: TRBJ2-7
d_call: .
clone_size: .

cdr3_aa: CASSLGSRRGEQFF
cdr3_nt: TGCGCCAGCAGCTTGGGCTCACGGCGTGGTGAGCAGTTCTTC
v_call: TRBV5-1
j_call: TRBJ2-1
d_call: .
clone_size: .

cdr3_aa: CASRALQETQYF
cdr3_nt: TGTGCCAGCAGGGCCTTACAAGAGACCCAGTACTTC
v_call: TRBV6-6
j_call: TRBJ2-5
d_call: .
clone_size: many

cdr3_aa: CASSLVLNTEAFF
cdr3_nt: TGTGCCAGCAGCTTAGTTCTGAACACTGAAGCTTTCTTT
v_call: TRBV7-2
j_call: TRBJ1-1
d_call: .
clone_size: many

cdr3_aa: CASSSFDRGPYGYTF
cdr3_nt: TGTGCCAGCAGCTCCTTCGACAGGGGACCGTATGGCTACACCTTC
v_call: TRBV7-2
j_call: TRBJ1-2
d_call: TRBD1
clone_size: .

cdr3_aa: CASSRGGLGTRSNEQYF
cdr3_nt: TGTGCCAGCAGCCGGGGAGGCTTGGGGACCCGTTCCAATGAGCAGTACTTC
v_call: TRBV12-3/TRBV12-4
j_call: TRBJ2-7
d_call: .
clone_size: .

cdr3_aa: CASRKSRETQYF
cdr3_nt: TGTGCCAGCAGAAAAAGTCGAGAGACCCAGTACTTC
v_call: TRBV21-1
j_call: TRBJ2-5
d_call: .
clone_size: .

cdr3_aa: CASSRPTSGQETQYF
cdr3_nt: TGTGCCAGCAGTCGACCGACTAGCGGACAAGAGACCCAGTACTTC
v_call: TRBV5-6
j_call: TRBJ2-5
d_call: TRBD2
clone_size: .

cdr3_aa: CASSRTGQGNTEAFF
cdr3_nt: TGCGCCAGCAGCAGAACGGGACAGGGGAACACTGAAGCTTTCTTT
v_call: TRBV5-1
j_call: TRBJ1-1
d_call: TRBD1
clone_size: few

cdr3_aa: CASSVLGTGGQETQYF
cdr3_nt: TGCGCCAGCAGCGTGCTAGGGACAGGGGGTCAAGAGACCCAGTACTTC
v_call: TRBV5-1
j_call: TRBJ2-5
d_call: TRBD1
clone_size: .

cdr3_aa: CASSPFRDRGRERQYF
cdr3_nt: TGTGCCAGCTCACCATTCCGGGACAGGGGAAGGGAAAGGCAGTACTTC
v_call: TRBV18
j_call: TRBJ2-7
d_call: TRBD1
clone_size: few

cdr3_aa: CASSSGQGFAGELFF
cdr3_nt: TGCGCCAGCAGCTCGGGACAGGGATTCGCCGGGGAGCTGTTTTTT
v_call: TRBV5-1
j_call: TRBJ2-2
d_call: TRBD1
clone_size: once

cdr3_aa: CASSTEQIQETQYF
cdr3_nt: TGTGCCAGCAGCACGGAACAGATACAAGAGACCCAGTACTTC
v_call: TRBV7-2
j_call: TRBJ2-5
d_call: .
clone_size: few

cdr3_aa: CASSLGYTGNIQETQYF
cdr3_nt: TGTGCCAGCAGCTTAGGTTATACAGGGAATATCCAAGAGACCCAGTACTTC
v_call: TRBV11-2
j_call: TRBJ2-5
d_call: .
clone_size: few

cdr3_aa: CASSLVGEPEAFF
cdr3_nt: TGCGCCAGCAGCTTGGTGGGGGAACCTGAAGCTTTCTTT
v_call: TRBV5-1
j_call: TRBJ1-1
d_call: .
clone_size: many

cdr3_aa: CASSFKGPQTGNTEAFF
cdr3_nt: TGTGCCAGCAGTTTTAAAGGGCCCCAGACAGGGAACACTGAAGCTTTCTTT
v_call: TRBV12-3/TRBV12-4
j_call: TRBJ1-1
d_call: .
clone_size: few

cdr3_aa: CASSRQGEAFF
cdr3_nt: TGTGCCAGCAGTCGACAGGGAGAAGCTTTCTTT
v_call: TRBV27
j_call: TRBJ1-1
d_call: TRBD1
clone_size: once

cdr3_aa: CASRPQGKDYGYTF
cdr3_nt: TGCGCCAGCAGACCGCAGGGCAAAGACTATGGCTACACCTTC
v_call: TRBV4-1
j_call: TRBJ1-2
d_call: .
clone_size: .

cdr3_aa: CASSHRTGWGGDTQYF
cdr3_nt: TGTGCCAGCAGCCATAGAACGGGATGGGGTGGAGATACGCAGTATTTT
v_call: TRBV14
j_call: TRBJ2-3
d_call: .
clone_size: few

cdr3_aa: CTSRLDRGLYEQYF
cdr3_nt: TGCACCAGCAGACTGGACAGGGGCCTCTACGAGCAGTACTTC
v_call: TRBV5-1
j_call: TRBJ2-7
d_call: TRBD1
clone_size: .

cdr3_aa: CSAENEGSYGYTF
cdr3_nt: TGCAGTGCCGAGAATGAGGGTAGCTATGGCTACACCTTC
v_call: TRBV20-1
j_call: TRBJ1-2
d_call: .
clone_size: .

cdr3_aa: CASSVGQLRETQYF
cdr3_nt: TGTGCCAGCAGCGTAGGCCAGTTACGAGAGACCCAGTACTTC
v_call: TRBV9
j_call: TRBJ2-5
d_call: .
clone_size: .

cdr3_aa: CASSLVQRNTEAFF
cdr3_nt: TGTGCCAGCAGCTTAGTACAGAGAAACACTGAAGCTTTCTTT
v_call: TRBV7-2
j_call: TRBJ1-1
d_call: .
clone_size: .

cdr3_aa: CASSKTSGSIYEQYF
cdr3_nt: TGTGCCAGCAGCAAGACTAGCGGGAGTATCTACGAGCAGTACTTC
v_call: TRBV11-3
j_call: TRBJ2-7
d_call: TRBD2
clone_size: .

cdr3_aa: CASSLTAGVETQYF
cdr3_nt: TGTGCCAGCAGCTTGACGGCGGGGGTTGAGACCCAGTACTTC
v_call: TRBV5-8
j_call: TRBJ2-5
d_call: TRBD2
clone_size: many

cdr3_aa: CASTLTGSSYNEQFF
cdr3_nt: TGTGCCAGCACCCTAACAGGGAGCTCCTACAATGAGCAGTTCTTC
v_call: TRBV7-3
j_call: TRBJ2-1
d_call: .
clone_size: many

cdr3_aa: CASSLNFRSDEQFF
cdr3_nt: TGTGCCAGCAGCTTAAATTTTCGGAGCGATGAGCAGTTCTTC
v_call: TRBV7-2
j_call: TRBJ2-1
d_call: .
clone_size: .

cdr3_aa: CATTNPVNTEAFF
cdr3_nt: TGTGCCACCACAAATCCGGTGAACACTGAAGCTTTCTTT
v_call: TRBV15
j_call: TRBJ1-1
d_call: .
clone_size: .

cdr3_aa: CASSARLAGAGADTQYF
cdr3_nt: TGTGCCAGCAGTGCCCGACTAGCGGGGGCCGGAGCGGATACGCAGTATTTT
v_call: TRBV6-1
j_call: TRBJ2-3
d_call: TRBD2
clone_size: .

cdr3_aa: CSAREGFSNEQYF
cdr3_nt: TGCAGTGCTAGGGAAGGATTTTCGAACGAGCAGTACTTC
v_call: TRBV20-1
j_call: TRBJ2-7
d_call: .
clone_size: few

cdr3_aa: CASSVEVGSNYGYTF
cdr3_nt: TGTGCCAGCAGCGTAGAGGTAGGGTCCAACTATGGCTACACCTTC
v_call: TRBV9
j_call: TRBJ1-2
d_call: .
clone_size: .

cdr3_aa: CSVRRQETQYF
cdr3_nt: TGCAGCGTTCGTCGGCAAGAGACCCAGTACTTC
v_call: TRBV29-1
j_call: TRBJ2-5
d_call: .
clone_size: many

cdr3_aa: CASSLRAGSPSGSFGDEQYF
cdr3_nt: TGCGCCAGCAGCTTGCGGGCCGGTTCTCCTAGCGGGAGTTTTGGGGATGAGCAGTACTTC
v_call: TRBV5-1
j_call: TRBJ2-5
d_call: TRBD2
clone_size: few

cdr3_aa: CTSSQDRLVYNEQFF
cdr3_nt: TGTACCAGCAGCCAAGATCGACTAGTCTACAATGAGCAGTTCTTC
v_call: TRBV14
j_call: TRBJ2-1
d_call: .
clone_size: .

cdr3_aa: CSAPGQGKSPLHF
cdr3_nt: TGCAGTGCTCCGGGACAGGGGAAATCACCCCTCCACTTT
v_call: TRBV20-1
j_call: TRBJ1-6
d_call: TRBD1
clone_size: .

cdr3_aa: CASSIRQGADEQFF
cdr3_nt: TGTGCCAGCAGCATTCGACAGGGAGCAGATGAGCAGTTCTTC
v_call: TRBV7-2
j_call: TRBJ2-1
d_call: TRBD1
clone_size: .

cdr3_aa: CASSLGMGSGGTDTQYF
cdr3_nt: TGTGCCAGCAGCTTAGGGATGGGGAGCGGGGGCACAGATACGCAGTATTTT
v_call: TRBV7-2
j_call: TRBJ2-3
d_call: TRBD2
clone_size: .

cdr3_aa: CSVQFPAEEETQYF
cdr3_nt: TGCAGCGTTCAGTTTCCGGCAGAGGAGGAGACCCAGTACTTC
v_call: TRBV29-1
j_call: TRBJ2-5
d_call: .
clone_size: .

cdr3_aa: CAWSVLRGRGETQYF
cdr3_nt: TGTGCCTGGAGTGTACTGAGGGGGCGGGGAGAGACCCAGTACTTC
v_call: TRBV30
j_call: TRBJ2-5
d_call: .
clone_size: .

cdr3_aa: CATSRGTSGTNQETQYF
cdr3_nt: TGTGCCACCAGCAGGGGGACTAGCGGGACTAACCAAGAGACCCAGTACTTC
v_call: TRBV15
j_call: TRBJ2-5
d_call: TRBD2
clone_size: .

cdr3_aa: CASSFVRASGRKDEQFF
cdr3_nt: TGTGCCAGCAGCTTCGTCCGCGCTAGCGGGAGAAAGGATGAGCAGTTCTTC
v_call: TRBV7-2
j_call: TRBJ2-1
d_call: TRBD2
clone_size: .

cdr3_aa: CASSLDFSGANIQYF
cdr3_nt: TGTGCCAGCAGCTTAGATTTTTCAGGGGCGAACATTCAGTACTTC
v_call: TRBV7-2
j_call: TRBJ2-4
d_call: .
clone_size: .

cdr3_aa: CSARGQSITYGYTF
cdr3_nt: TGCAGTGCTAGAGGCCAAAGTATCACCTATGGCTACACCTTC
v_call: TRBV20-1
j_call: TRBJ1-2
d_call: .
clone_size: few